The present TCR beta chain was sequenced within a study of T cell repertoires in cytomegalovirus infection. In the case of this clonotype: The target antigen is unknown.

Per the germline V gene, CDR1 is SEHNR and CDR2 is FQNEAQ (reference sequence). The V and J ends lost 5 bases and 5 bases, in that order; junction bases with no gene match: 12. There are 17 residues in the CDR3. TCRdb re-derived calls from the reads in MiXCR, one entry per CDR3 protein. This sample has approximately 730,000 distinct CDR3 sequences; about 33% occur once, and the top ten carry 18%. This sequence joins TRBV7-9 and TRBJ2-5, with 12 bases aligning to TRBD1. This TCR was recovered from a human donor in good health (CMV status not recorded). Some clones in this sample may be carry-over from other donors' samples. Source: cultured PBMCs, taken from culture after CMV antigen stimulation. CDR3 loop: CASSPTGTGGAWETQYF. In DNA form, the CDR3 reads TGTGCCAGCAGCCCGACCGGGACAGGGGGCGCGTGGGAGACCCAGTACTTC.